A selection of T cell receptor beta chains follows, all from one sample in a study of blood T cells in healthy people across ages. TCRdb reanalysed the 5' RACE reads using MiXCR and keeps one entry per CDR3 protein. There are 450,000 to 600,000 distinct CDR3 sequences in the sample; 25% to 35% occur only once, and approximately 3.5% lies in the top ten. These sequences were also reported in another study, on T cells of mothers and their children.

The material sequenced was blood. The receptors here all came from a boy aged 2 to 10 in good health. Both conserved end residues are part of each CDR3. Fields, in order: CDR3 protein, CDR3 DNA, V gene, CDR3 length, J gene, D gene, clone size. The D gene is left open where the match is weak. Clone sizes are given selectively: once, few, many, or a class where the clone is expanded.

CDR3 protein: CSATSPGQGGNTIYF
CDR3 DNA: TGCAGTGCTACTTCTCCGGGACAGGGGGGGAACACCATATATTTT
V gene: TRBV20-1
CDR3 length: 15
J gene: TRBJ1-3
D gene: TRBD1
clone size: -

CDR3 protein: CASSLMTGTTNYGYTF
CDR3 DNA: TGTGCCAGCAGCTTGATGACCGGGACCACTAACTATGGCTACACCTTC
V gene: TRBV7-2
CDR3 length: 16
J gene: TRBJ1-2
D gene: -
clone size: few

CDR3 protein: CASSAGLGEWNEQFF
CDR3 DNA: TGTGCCAGCAGCGCTGGACTGGGAGAGTGGAATGAGCAGTTCTTC
V gene: TRBV9
CDR3 length: 15
J gene: TRBJ2-1
D gene: -
clone size: once

CDR3 protein: CSARDPLQGRGTEAFF
CDR3 DNA: TGCAGTGCTAGAGATCCATTACAGGGGAGGGGGACTGAAGCTTTCTTT
V gene: TRBV20-1
CDR3 length: 16
J gene: TRBJ1-1
D gene: TRBD1
clone size: -

CDR3 protein: CSASGTRSSYEQYF
CDR3 DNA: TGCAGTGCTAGCGGGACACGGAGCTCCTACGAGCAGTACTTC
V gene: TRBV20-1
CDR3 length: 14
J gene: TRBJ2-7
D gene: -
clone size: -

CDR3 protein: CASSQVQQGLSGANVLTF
CDR3 DNA: TGCGCCAGCAGCCAAGTGCAGCAGGGCCTCTCTGGGGCCAACGTCCTGACTTTC
V gene: TRBV4-3
CDR3 length: 18
J gene: TRBJ2-6
D gene: -
clone size: few

CDR3 protein: CASSQEGLAGGLDTQYF
CDR3 DNA: TGCGCCAGCAGCCAGGAAGGACTAGCGGGAGGGTTAGATACGCAGTATTTT
V gene: TRBV4-3
CDR3 length: 17
J gene: TRBJ2-3
D gene: TRBD2
clone size: -

CDR3 protein: CASTAQVSGELFF
CDR3 DNA: TGTGCCAGCACTGCCCAAGTGAGCGGGGAGCTGTTTTTT
V gene: TRBV12-3/TRBV12-4
CDR3 length: 13
J gene: TRBJ2-2
D gene: -
clone size: -

CDR3 protein: CVSSPPARVTDTQYF
CDR3 DNA: TGTGTCAGCTCACCACCGGCGCGAGTCACAGATACGCAGTATTTT
V gene: TRBV18
CDR3 length: 15
J gene: TRBJ2-3
D gene: -
clone size: -

CDR3 protein: CSASHSTDTQYF
CDR3 DNA: TGCAGTGCTAGTCACAGCACAGATACGCAGTATTTT
V gene: TRBV20-1
CDR3 length: 12
J gene: TRBJ2-3
D gene: -
clone size: -

CDR3 protein: CASSGSGAGGDTEAFF
CDR3 DNA: TGTGCCAGCAGTGGTAGCGGAGCAGGCGGGGACACTGAAGCTTTCTTT
V gene: TRBV7-9
CDR3 length: 16
J gene: TRBJ1-1
D gene: -
clone size: once

CDR3 protein: CASGLDTPGLWARYEQYF
CDR3 DNA: TGTGCTAGTGGTTTGGATACTCCAGGGCTTTGGGCTCGCTACGAGCAGTACTTC
V gene: TRBV12-5
CDR3 length: 18
J gene: TRBJ2-7
D gene: -
clone size: few

CDR3 protein: CASSRESGMVSYNEQFF
CDR3 DNA: TGTGCCAGCAGCCGTGAGAGCGGGATGGTCTCTTACAATGAGCAGTTCTTC
V gene: TRBV7-2
CDR3 length: 17
J gene: TRBJ2-1
D gene: TRBD2
clone size: -

CDR3 protein: CASREGFGEQFF
CDR3 DNA: TGTGCCAGCAGGGAGGGGTTCGGGGAGCAGTTCTTC
V gene: TRBV12-3/TRBV12-4
CDR3 length: 12
J gene: TRBJ2-1
D gene: -
clone size: -

CDR3 protein: CSARRRSGGSTDTQYF
CDR3 DNA: TGCAGTGCTAGGAGGAGAAGCGGGGGGAGCACAGATACGCAGTATTTT
V gene: TRBV20-1
CDR3 length: 16
J gene: TRBJ2-3
D gene: TRBD2
clone size: few

CDR3 protein: CASSLVTSATNEKLFF
CDR3 DNA: TGTGCCAGCAGCTTAGTGACATCCGCAACTAATGAAAAACTGTTTTTT
V gene: TRBV7-2
CDR3 length: 16
J gene: TRBJ1-4
D gene: -
clone size: few

CDR3 protein: CASSPELNTEAFF
CDR3 DNA: TGTGCCAGCTCACCGGAGCTGAACACTGAAGCTTTCTTT
V gene: TRBV18
CDR3 length: 13
J gene: TRBJ1-1
D gene: -
clone size: few

CDR3 protein: CASSLEVLSRGYGYTF
CDR3 DNA: TGCGCCAGCAGCTTGGAGGTCTTGAGCAGAGGCTATGGCTACACCTTC
V gene: TRBV5-1
CDR3 length: 16
J gene: TRBJ1-2
D gene: -
clone size: few

CDR3 protein: CAWRKGLFGSSYNEQFF
CDR3 DNA: TGTGCCTGGAGAAAGGGTCTCTTCGGATCCTCCTACAATGAGCAGTTCTTC
V gene: TRBV30
CDR3 length: 17
J gene: TRBJ2-1
D gene: -
clone size: few

CDR3 protein: CASRFRTGELFF
CDR3 DNA: TGTGCCAGCAGGTTTAGAACCGGGGAGCTGTTTTTT
V gene: TRBV7-2
CDR3 length: 12
J gene: TRBJ2-2
D gene: -
clone size: -

CDR3 protein: CASSRNSAGTDTQYF
CDR3 DNA: TGTGCCAGCAGCCGCAACAGCGCTGGCACAGATACGCAGTATTTT
V gene: TRBV4-2
CDR3 length: 15
J gene: TRBJ2-3
D gene: -
clone size: few

CDR3 protein: CASSPTSGRAHWQFF
CDR3 DNA: TGTGCCAGCAGTCCCACTAGCGGGAGGGCCCACTGGCAGTTCTTC
V gene: TRBV12-3/TRBV12-4
CDR3 length: 15
J gene: TRBJ2-1
D gene: TRBD2
clone size: -

CDR3 protein: CASSPRLVEANEQFF
CDR3 DNA: TGTGCCAGCAGCCCCCGACTAGTCGAAGCCAATGAGCAGTTCTTC
V gene: TRBV5-5
CDR3 length: 15
J gene: TRBJ2-1
D gene: -
clone size: -

CDR3 protein: CSVVDQRGTGELFF
CDR3 DNA: TGCAGCGTTGTAGACCAACGAGGGACCGGGGAGCTGTTTTTT
V gene: TRBV29-1
CDR3 length: 14
J gene: TRBJ2-2
D gene: -
clone size: few

CDR3 protein: CASSQGHYNEQFF
CDR3 DNA: TGTGCCAGCAGCCAAGGCCATTACAATGAGCAGTTCTTC
V gene: TRBV14
CDR3 length: 13
J gene: TRBJ2-1
D gene: -
clone size: -

CDR3 protein: CASRTEEETQYF
CDR3 DNA: TGTGCCAGCCGAACAGAAGAAGAGACCCAGTACTTC
V gene: TRBV2
CDR3 length: 12
J gene: TRBJ2-5
D gene: -
clone size: -

CDR3 protein: CASSQRQGTSTDTQYF
CDR3 DNA: TGTGCCAGCAGCCAACGACAGGGCACTAGCACAGATACGCAGTATTTT
V gene: TRBV7-6
CDR3 length: 16
J gene: TRBJ2-3
D gene: TRBD1
clone size: -

CDR3 protein: CASSYHSGTGGAGYTF
CDR3 DNA: TGTGCCAGCAGTTACCACTCCGGGACAGGGGGCGCCGGCTACACCTTC
V gene: TRBV6-5
CDR3 length: 16
J gene: TRBJ1-2
D gene: TRBD1
clone size: few

CDR3 protein: CASSVEGSNYGYTF
CDR3 DNA: TGTGCCAGCAGTGTGGAGGGATCTAACTATGGCTACACCTTC
V gene: TRBV2
CDR3 length: 14
J gene: TRBJ1-2
D gene: -
clone size: -